This TCR beta chain was recovered during a study of sequential checkpoint blockade in melanoma. Study-level background: Maintenance nivolumab came after either treatment sequence. 91 pretreatment tumor DNA samples were TCRβ immunosequenced. Matched biopsies came pretreatment and at week 13 for 20 to 25 patients.

The CDR3 is 14 amino acids. Per germline, CDR1 MDHEN and CDR2 SYDVKM. V was shortened by 6 bases and J by 4 bases, with 13 bases between the two germline ends. Study results and caveats: In arm A, pretreatment tumor clonality was associated with response.

Method: immunoSEQ multiplex PCR; TCRdb's copy keeps in-frame clones and lacks some. The sample comprises roughly 20,000 clones, over 65% of which are singletons, and about 4.9% rests with the top ten. Notes on this clone: Its antigen is undetermined.

Treatment specified: randomized to nivolumab then ipilimumab (arm A) or the reverse (arm B). The clonotype was recovered from a human donor with melanoma. The source material was tumor tissue (inferred from file names), sampled from a patient given nivolumab and ipilimumab in sequence. The chain joins TRBV28 to TRBJ2-1, with D tentatively TRBD1 (6 bases). This CDR3 reads CASRTGTPYNEQFF. CDR3 bases: TGTGCCAGCAGGACCGGGACACCTTACAATGAGCAGTTCTTC. Full variable domain (outside the CDR3, taken from reference TRBV28 and TRBJ2-1): DVKVTQSSRYLVKRTGEKVFLECVQDMDHENMFWYRQDPGLGLRLIYFSYDVKMKEKGDIPEGYSVSREKKERFSLILESASTNQTSMYLCASRTGTPYNEQFFGPGTRLTVL.